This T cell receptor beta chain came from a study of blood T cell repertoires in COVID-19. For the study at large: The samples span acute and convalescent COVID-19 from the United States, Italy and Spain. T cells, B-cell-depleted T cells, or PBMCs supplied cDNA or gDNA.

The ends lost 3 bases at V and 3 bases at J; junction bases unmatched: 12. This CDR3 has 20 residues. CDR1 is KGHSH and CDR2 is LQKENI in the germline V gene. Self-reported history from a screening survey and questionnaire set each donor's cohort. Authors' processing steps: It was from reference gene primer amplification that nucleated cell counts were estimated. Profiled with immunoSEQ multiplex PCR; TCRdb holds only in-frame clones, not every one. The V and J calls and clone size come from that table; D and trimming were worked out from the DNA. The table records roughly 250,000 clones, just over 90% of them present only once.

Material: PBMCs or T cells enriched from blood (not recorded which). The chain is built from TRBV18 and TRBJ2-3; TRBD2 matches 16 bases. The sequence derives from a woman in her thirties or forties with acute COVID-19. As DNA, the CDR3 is TGTGCCAGCTCACCTTACCCGGGACTAGCGGGAGGGCCCACAACAGATACGCAGTATTTT. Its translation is CASSPYPGLAGGPTTDTQYF.